These 8 T cell receptor beta chains share one sample of origin, sequenced in a study of vaccination effects on CD4 cells after COVID-19. Their antigen targets remain unknown. The table came from immunoSEQ multiplex PCR; TCRdb's copy has only in-frame clones and leaves some out. The sample consists of about 45,000 clones, roughly four fifths of them appearing once. Antigen-specific CD4+ T cells were expanded with viral peptide pools in the ViraFEST assay before sequencing. The culture ran for around ten days before CD4+ T cells were isolated. A PCR test confirmed that the person had SARS-CoV-2 infection between March and December 2020. The sequencing used CD4+ T cells from PBMCs cultured with a peptide pool, collected before COVID-19 vaccination. These receptors were collected from a human donor who had a prior SARS-CoV-2 infection.

V is TRBV5-8 and J is TRBJ2-3; D remains ambiguous. V lost 0 bases to trimming and J lost 3 bases, with 14 bases between them. The CDR3 consists of 16 residues. Germline CDR1 is SGHTS and CDR2 is YDEGEE. CDR3 sequence: CASSLGRMVQTDTQYF. The CDR3 DNA sequence: TGTGCCAGCAGCTTGGGACGGATGGTCCAGACAGATACGCAGTATTTT.

This clone has a handful of counts. V and J are TRBV18 and TRBJ1-1; D is ambiguous. Trimming removed 3 bases from V and 1 base from J, with 6 bases in between. CDR1 is KGHSH, CDR2 LQKENI, per germline. The CDR3 extends over 13 amino acids. This chain's CDR3 is CASSPLGNTEAFF. CDR3 DNA: TGTGCCAGCTCACCTTTGGGGAACACTGAAGCTTTCTTT.

The chain uses TRBV6-5 and TRBJ2-3; maybe TRBD2 (5 bases). CDR1 and CDR2 (germline): MNHEY, SVGAGI. Between the trimmed V and J ends, which lost 6 bases and 2 bases, there was a span of 12 bases. The CDR3 is 14 residues long. CDR3 loop: CASSLLDITDTQYF. The CDR3 DNA sequence: TGTGCCAGCAGCCTACTAGATATCACAGATACGCAGTATTTT.

The chain is built from TRBV7-9 and TRBJ2-1; D ambiguous. Trimming took 2 bases from V and 5 from J, leaving 7 bases between them. CDR3 length equals 13 residues. From germline, CDR1 is SEHNR and CDR2 FQNEAQ (reference sequence). CDR3 coding DNA: TGTGCCAGCAGCTTAACCGTAAACAATGAGCAGTTCTTC. Amino acid sequence: CASSLTVNNEQFF.

In this sample, this clone turned up a few times. The genes are TRBV5-8 and TRBJ2-1; no firm D call. The CDR3 loop spans 13 amino acids. V was trimmed by 0 bases and J by 7 bases, leaving 8 bases between them. Germline V gene data show CDR1 as SGHTS and CDR2 as YDEGEE. CDR3 sequence reads: CASSLDVLNEQFF. The CDR3 DNA is TGTGCCAGCAGCTTGGACGTTCTTAATGAGCAGTTCTTC.

The V and J genes are TRBV18 and TRBJ2-1; 7 nucleotides agree with TRBD2. Germline trimming cut 5 bases from V and 9 bases from J; bases unmatched to any gene: 10. The germline CDR1 and CDR2 sequences are KGHSH and LQKENI. The CDR3 has 14 residues. The CDR3 loop is CASSVPSGDGEQFF. The CDR3 DNA is TGTGCCAGCTCAGTCCCTAGCGGCGACGGTGAGCAGTTCTTC.

The chain uses TRBV2 and TRBJ1-2; D remains ambiguous. Germline V gene sequence: CDR1 SNHLY, CDR2 FYNNEI. The CDR3 spans 14 residues. Trimming stripped 4 bases from V and 1 base from J, with 10 bases between. The CDR3 protein is CASSGGRLNYGYTF. CDR3 nucleotide sequence: TGTGCCAGCAGTGGTGGACGGCTTAACTATGGCTACACCTTC.

V usage is TRBV9 and J usage is TRBJ2-2, with 10 bases matching TRBD2. This CDR3 is 16 amino acids long. Germline V gene lookup returns CDR1 SGDLS and CDR2 YYNGEE. With V trimmed by 0 bases and J by 7 bases, 6 bases remained unmatched. The CDR3 here is CASSVGASGSVGELFF. CDR3 coding DNA: TGTGCCAGCAGCGTAGGGGCTAGCGGGAGTGTCGGGGAGCTGTTTTTT.